This T cell receptor (beta chain) was sequenced during a study of T cells after yellow fever vaccination. This CDR3 has 15 amino acids. V lost 0 bases, J lost 2 bases, and 10 bases lay in between. Germline CDR1 and CDR2: MNHEY and SMNVEV (reference sequence). TCRdb re-derived calls from the 5' RACE reads in MiXCR, one entry per CDR3 protein. The table has some 400,000 distinct CDR3 sequences, around 20% seen once. The sequence derives from a man between 18 and 29 years old who received the YFV17D yellow fever vaccine. V usage is TRBV27 and J usage is TRBJ1-2, with a weak D call TRBD1 (5 bases). Sequenced here: PBMCs, sampled before the yellow fever booster vaccination. The CDR3: CASSLSSQGNYGYTF. The CDR3 nucleotides are TGTGCCAGCAGTTTATCTTCTCAGGGAAACTATGGCTACACCTTC.